These T cell receptor beta chains were read from a single sample in a study of cytomegalovirus exposure and HLA in healthy donors. TCRdb keeps only in-frame clones here, not all; method: immunoSEQ multiplex PCR. The data show fewer than 150,000 clones, with around 75% seen just once and roughly 3.1% held by the top ten. Input material: PBMCs. The receptors originated from a man younger than 45 in good health and CMV-seronegative. Each CDR3 is given with its conserved first and last residue. Each record gives: J gene, D gene, CDR3 length, V gene, clone size, CDR3 protein, CDR3 DNA. The D gene is left open where the match is weak. The size entry is marked missing in some rows and otherwise reads once, few, many or a size class.

j_gene: TRBJ2-5
d_gene: TRBD1
len: 13
v_gene: TRBV12-5
abundance: once
CDR3aa: CASGNEQGQTQYF
CDR3nt: TGTGCTAGTGGTAACGAACAGGGGCAAACCCAGTACTTC

j_gene: TRBJ2-3
d_gene: .
len: 14
v_gene: TRBV7-6
abundance: .
CDR3aa: CASSAGISSDTQYF
CDR3nt: TGTGCCAGCAGCGCGGGAATTTCGTCAGATACGCAGTATTTT

j_gene: TRBJ1-4
d_gene: .
len: 15
v_gene: TRBV21-1
abundance: .
CDR3aa: CASSNTQGLDEKLFF
CDR3nt: TGTGCCAGCAGCAATACCCAGGGTTTGGATGAAAAACTGTTTTTT

j_gene: TRBJ1-1
d_gene: .
len: 15
v_gene: TRBV4-2
abundance: .
CDR3aa: CASSQVFRANTEAFF
CDR3nt: TGTGCCAGCAGCCAAGTCTTTCGAGCAAACACTGAAGCTTTCTTT

j_gene: TRBJ1-2
d_gene: .
len: 15
v_gene: TRBV4-3
abundance: .
CDR3aa: CASSQDSTGSYGYTF
CDR3nt: TGCGCCAGCAGCCAAGACTCGACAGGCTCCTATGGCTACACCTTC

j_gene: TRBJ1-5
d_gene: .
len: 13
v_gene: TRBV27
abundance: .
CDR3aa: CASSLGARQPQHF
CDR3nt: TGTGCCAGCAGTCTAGGGGCCCGGCAGCCCCAGCATTTT

j_gene: TRBJ2-2
d_gene: .
len: 13
v_gene: TRBV15
abundance: once
CDR3aa: CAASTRLSGELFF
CDR3nt: TGTGCCGCATCGACGAGACTTTCCGGGGAGCTGTTTTTT

j_gene: TRBJ2-7
d_gene: .
len: 15
v_gene: TRBV4-3
abundance: .
CDR3aa: CASSQDASGPYEQYF
CDR3nt: TGCGCCAGCAGCCAAGATGCTAGTGGCCCCTACGAGCAGTACTTC

j_gene: TRBJ2-5
d_gene: .
len: 12
v_gene: TRBV6-5
abundance: .
CDR3aa: CASGGLGETQYF
CDR3nt: TGTGCCAGCGGGGGCCTCGGAGAGACCCAGTACTTC

j_gene: TRBJ1-1
d_gene: .
len: 14
v_gene: TRBV5-1
abundance: .
CDR3aa: CASSLAVGSTEAFF
CDR3nt: TGCGCCAGCAGCTTGGCCGTGGGGAGCACTGAAGCTTTCTTT

j_gene: TRBJ1-2
d_gene: .
len: 14
v_gene: TRBV19
abundance: .
CDR3aa: CASSISLVQGGYTF
CDR3nt: TGTGCCAGTAGTATCAGTCTCGTACAGGGTGGCTACACCTTC

j_gene: TRBJ2-5
d_gene: TRBD2
len: 15
v_gene: TRBV5-4
abundance: .
CDR3aa: CASSSILAGEETQYF
CDR3nt: TGTGCCAGCAGCTCTATCCTAGCGGGAGAAGAGACCCAGTACTTC

j_gene: TRBJ1-2
d_gene: TRBD1
len: 17
v_gene: TRBV19
abundance: .
CDR3aa: CASSNPRAQGANYGYTF
CDR3nt: TGTGCCAGTAGTAACCCTCGGGCCCAGGGGGCTAACTATGGCTACACCTTC

j_gene: TRBJ1-2
d_gene: TRBD1
len: 15
v_gene: TRBV30
abundance: .
CDR3aa: CAWSVPLTGVLGYTF
CDR3nt: TGTGCCTGGAGTGTACCCCTCACAGGGGTTTTGGGCTACACCTTC

j_gene: TRBJ2-3
d_gene: TRBD2
len: 16
v_gene: TRBV11-2
abundance: .
CDR3aa: CASSLVTSGSTDTQYF
CDR3nt: TGTGCCAGCAGCTTAGTCACTAGCGGGAGTACAGATACGCAGTATTTT

j_gene: TRBJ1-2
d_gene: .
len: 14
v_gene: TRBV25-1
abundance: few
CDR3aa: CASSDDSAGYGYTF
CDR3nt: TGTGCCAGCAGTGACGACTCGGCGGGCTATGGCTACACCTTC

j_gene: TRBJ2-1
d_gene: TRBD1
len: 19
v_gene: TRBV7-9
abundance: .
CDR3aa: CASSYLRDSHLDSYNEQFF
CDR3nt: TGTGCCAGCAGTTACCTTCGGGACAGCCATCTTGACTCCTACAATGAGCAGTTCTTC

j_gene: TRBJ2-1
d_gene: .
len: 15
v_gene: TRBV29-1
abundance: .
CDR3aa: CSVDSGAGGYNEQFF
CDR3nt: TGCAGCGTTGATTCAGGGGCTGGGGGTTACAATGAGCAGTTCTTC

j_gene: TRBJ2-7
d_gene: TRBD2
len: 17
v_gene: TRBV7-6
abundance: .
CDR3aa: CASSSRGVRGGGDEQYF
CDR3nt: TGTGCCAGCAGCTCAAGAGGGGTTCGAGGTGGGGGGGACGAGCAGTACTTC

j_gene: TRBJ1-1
d_gene: TRBD1
len: 14
v_gene: TRBV9
abundance: .
CDR3aa: CASSVGTGNTEAFF
CDR3nt: TGTGCCAGCAGCGTAGGGACAGGGAACACTGAAGCTTTCTTT

j_gene: TRBJ1-1
d_gene: .
len: 13
v_gene: TRBV28
abundance: .
CDR3aa: CASSPGHREGAFF
CDR3nt: TGTGCCAGCAGTCCTGGGCACAGGGAGGGAGCTTTCTTT

j_gene: TRBJ1-4
d_gene: .
len: 14
v_gene: TRBV6-5
abundance: .
CDR3aa: CASSFTGSNEKLFF
CDR3nt: TGTGCCAGCAGTTTCACAGGGTCTAATGAAAAACTGTTTTTT

j_gene: TRBJ2-7
d_gene: TRBD1
len: 15
v_gene: TRBV4-3
abundance: .
CDR3aa: CASSQGDRGAYEQYF
CDR3nt: TGCGCCAGCAGCCAAGGGGACAGGGGGGCCTACGAGCAGTACTTC

j_gene: TRBJ2-7
d_gene: TRBD1
len: 14
v_gene: TRBV6-5
abundance: .
CDR3aa: CASSPGTGVYEQYF
CDR3nt: TGTGCCAGCAGTCCCGGGACAGGCGTCTACGAGCAGTACTTC

j_gene: TRBJ1-1
d_gene: .
len: 12
v_gene: TRBV7-9
abundance: .
CDR3aa: CASVRENTEAFF
CDR3nt: TGTGCCAGCGTCAGGGAGAACACTGAAGCTTTCTTT

j_gene: TRBJ1-5
d_gene: .
len: 15
v_gene: TRBV7-9
abundance: .
CDR3aa: CASSSPGGANQPQHF
CDR3nt: TGTGCCAGCAGCTCCCCGGGGGGCGCAAATCAGCCCCAGCATTTT

j_gene: TRBJ2-5
d_gene: TRBD1
len: 15
v_gene: TRBV11-1
abundance: .
CDR3aa: CASSLGDRVQETQYF
CDR3nt: TGTGCCAGCAGCTTAGGCGACAGGGTACAAGAGACCCAGTACTTC

j_gene: TRBJ2-7
d_gene: .
len: 16
v_gene: TRBV7-8
abundance: .
CDR3aa: CASSTANHGLSYEQYF
CDR3nt: TGTGCCAGCAGCACCGCCAACCATGGACTCTCCTACGAGCAGTACTTC

j_gene: TRBJ2-7
d_gene: TRBD2
len: 14
v_gene: TRBV29-1
abundance: .
CDR3aa: CSVPDPGLAYEQYF
CDR3nt: TGCAGCGTTCCAGATCCGGGACTAGCCTACGAGCAGTACTTC

j_gene: TRBJ2-2
d_gene: TRBD1
len: 15
v_gene: TRBV30
abundance: .
CDR3aa: CAWRFGTGNTGELFF
CDR3nt: TGTGCCTGGAGGTTTGGGACAGGGAACACCGGGGAGCTGTTTTTT

j_gene: TRBJ2-1
d_gene: TRBD2
len: 15
v_gene: TRBV4-1
abundance: .
CDR3aa: CASSQIAGGYNEQFF
CDR3nt: TGCGCCAGCAGCCAAATAGCGGGGGGTTACAATGAGCAGTTCTTC

j_gene: TRBJ1-2
d_gene: .
len: 13
v_gene: TRBV29-1
abundance: .
CDR3aa: CSVVRIYDYGYTF
CDR3nt: TGCAGCGTTGTCAGGATATACGACTATGGCTACACCTTC

j_gene: TRBJ2-4
d_gene: .
len: 11
v_gene: TRBV6-6
abundance: .
CDR3aa: CGVAAKNIQYF
CDR3nt: TGTGGAGTAGCGGCCAAAAACATTCAGTACTTC

j_gene: TRBJ2-3
d_gene: .
len: 13
v_gene: TRBV4-2
abundance: .
CDR3aa: CASSQTPGDTQYF
CDR3nt: TGTGCCAGCAGCCAGACGCCCGGGGATACGCAGTATTTT

j_gene: TRBJ2-3
d_gene: TRBD1
len: 15
v_gene: TRBV9
abundance: .
CDR3aa: CASSVRQGAVDTQYF
CDR3nt: TGTGCCAGCAGCGTTCGACAGGGGGCCGTAGATACGCAGTATTTT

j_gene: TRBJ1-2
d_gene: .
len: 15
v_gene: TRBV5-4
abundance: .
CDR3aa: CASSLGRVESYGYTF
CDR3nt: TGTGCCAGCAGCTTGGGCAGGGTGGAGTCCTATGGCTACACCTTC

j_gene: TRBJ2-3
d_gene: .
len: 15
v_gene: TRBV19
abundance: .
CDR3aa: CASSIDAETTDTQYF
CDR3nt: TGTGCCAGTAGTATAGATGCGGAAACTACAGATACGCAGTATTTT

j_gene: TRBJ2-7
d_gene: TRBD2
len: 15
v_gene: TRBV7-8
abundance: .
CDR3aa: CASSFPGREGNEQYF
CDR3nt: TGTGCCAGCAGCTTCCCGGGGAGGGAGGGGAACGAGCAGTACTTC